The rows below give T cell receptor beta chains drawn from one sample of a study of cytomegalovirus exposure and HLA in healthy donors. Produced via immunoSEQ multiplex PCR; TCRdb's table is partial and in-frame only. The sample consists of about 81,000 clones, 77% of them appearing once. The sequenced material came from PBMCs. All receptors derive from a man aged 50 or older in good health and CMV-seropositive. Both conserved end residues are part of each CDR3. The D gene is left open where the match is weak. Size is stated for part of the rows, as once, few or many counts, or as a class when the clone is expanded.

CDR3: CASSLVSSGANVLTF
DNA: TGTGCCAGCAGCTTAGTTAGTTCTGGGGCCAACGTCCTGACTTTC
J: TRBJ2-6
size: NA
D: NA
V: TRBV7-2

CDR3: CASSTEYTEAFF
DNA: TGCGCCAGCAGTACAGAGTACACTGAAGCTTTCTTT
J: TRBJ1-1
size: NA
D: NA
V: TRBV5-1

CDR3: CASSPGQGGYGYTF
DNA: TGTGCCAGCAGCCCCGGACAGGGAGGCTATGGCTACACCTTC
J: TRBJ1-2
size: NA
D: TRBD1
V: TRBV7-8

CDR3: CSSSQFAFRDSQREKLFF
DNA: TGTTCCAGCAGCCAATTCGCCTTTCGGGACAGCCAGAGAGAAAAACTGTTTTTT
J: TRBJ1-4
size: NA
D: TRBD1
V: TRBV7-9

CDR3: CASSEGRTDLTGELFF
DNA: TGTGCCAGCAGCGAAGGTCGAACAGACCTCACCGGGGAGCTGTTTTTT
J: TRBJ2-2
size: NA
D: NA
V: TRBV9

CDR3: CASSLVSAGASYEQYF
DNA: TGTGCCAGCAGCTTAGTATCGGCGGGAGCGAGCTACGAGCAGTACTTC
J: TRBJ2-7
size: NA
D: TRBD2
V: TRBV11-1

CDR3: CASSLEVAGGAGANVLTF
DNA: TGCGCCAGCAGCCTTGAGGTAGCGGGAGGAGCTGGGGCCAACGTCCTGACTTTC
J: TRBJ2-6
size: NA
D: TRBD2
V: TRBV4-1

CDR3: CASSKKGEPSGANVLTF
DNA: TGTGCCAGCAGCAAGAAGGGGGAGCCGTCTGGGGCCAACGTCCTGACTTTC
J: TRBJ2-6
size: NA
D: NA
V: TRBV7-2

CDR3: CASSLGRERGNEQFF
DNA: TGTGCCAGCAGCTTAGGGCGGGAGCGTGGCAATGAGCAGTTCTTC
J: TRBJ2-1
size: NA
D: TRBD2
V: TRBV7-8

CDR3: CASRGQGGTEAFF
DNA: TGTGCCAGCAGGGGACAGGGGGGCACTGAAGCTTTCTTT
J: TRBJ1-1
size: NA
D: TRBD1
V: TRBV6-1

CDR3: CASSQVAVPNNYGYTF
DNA: TGCGCCAGCAGCCAAGTTGCAGTTCCAAATAACTATGGCTACACCTTC
J: TRBJ1-2
size: NA
D: NA
V: TRBV4-1

CDR3: CAWSVTGAMNTEAFF
DNA: TGTGCCTGGAGTGTAACAGGGGCGATGAACACTGAAGCTTTCTTT
J: TRBJ1-1
size: NA
D: TRBD1
V: TRBV30

CDR3: CASSLVQATYEQYF
DNA: TGCGCCAGCAGCTTGGTACAGGCAACCTACGAGCAGTACTTC
J: TRBJ2-7
size: NA
D: NA
V: TRBV5-1

CDR3: CASSIGGQGLSSYEQYF
DNA: TGTGCCAGTAGTATAGGAGGACAGGGCCTGAGCTCCTACGAGCAGTACTTC
J: TRBJ2-7
size: NA
D: TRBD1
V: TRBV19

CDR3: CASSKGTLQDEQFF
DNA: TGTGCCAGCAGCAAAGGGACTTTACAGGATGAGCAGTTCTTC
J: TRBJ2-1
size: NA
D: NA
V: TRBV7-6

CDR3: CASSLGQATNEKLFF
DNA: TGCGCCAGCAGCTTAGGACAGGCAACTAATGAAAAACTGTTTTTT
J: TRBJ1-4
size: NA
D: TRBD1
V: TRBV5-1

CDR3: CASSTRGRASGELFF
DNA: TGTGCCAGCAGTACCCGCGGGAGGGCCTCCGGGGAGCTGTTTTTT
J: TRBJ2-2
size: NA
D: TRBD2
V: TRBV25-1

CDR3: CASSLVFHEQYF
DNA: TGTGCCAGCAGCTTAGTCTTCCACGAGCAGTACTTC
J: TRBJ2-7
size: NA
D: NA
V: TRBV11-3

CDR3: CASRGAGIEQYF
DNA: TGTGCCAGCAGGGGAGCGGGGATCGAGCAGTACTTC
J: TRBJ2-7
size: NA
D: TRBD2
V: TRBV27

CDR3: CASSLELAGSSYEQYF
DNA: TGTGCCAGCAGCTTAGAATTAGCGGGGAGCTCCTACGAGCAGTACTTC
J: TRBJ2-7
size: NA
D: TRBD2
V: TRBV7-9

CDR3: CASSTSGRWNNEQFF
DNA: TGTGCCAGTAGTACCAGCGGGCGCTGGAACAATGAGCAGTTCTTC
J: TRBJ2-1
size: NA
D: NA
V: TRBV19

CDR3: CASSPPSGSRHEQFF
DNA: TGTGCCAGCAGCCCGCCCAGCGGGAGTAGACATGAGCAGTTCTTC
J: TRBJ2-1
size: NA
D: TRBD2
V: TRBV5-5

CDR3: CARIMWGPLREQYF
DNA: TGTGCCAGAATAATGTGGGGGCCTTTGAGAGAGCAGTACTTC
J: TRBJ2-7
size: NA
D: NA
V: TRBV5-3

CDR3: CASSLEGASTNEQFF
DNA: TGCGCCAGCAGCTTGGAGGGGGCCTCGACGAATGAGCAGTTCTTC
J: TRBJ2-1
size: NA
D: TRBD1
V: TRBV5-1

CDR3: CASSPGANYGYTF
DNA: TGTGCCAGCTCACCAGGAGCTAACTATGGCTACACCTTC
J: TRBJ1-2
size: NA
D: NA
V: TRBV18

CDR3: CASSLGAVIYNEQFF
DNA: TGTGCCAGCAGCTTAGGGGCAGTCATCTACAATGAGCAGTTCTTC
J: TRBJ2-1
size: NA
D: NA
V: TRBV7-9

CDR3: CASSLRGSDEQYF
DNA: TGTGCCAGCAGTTTACGGGGATCCGACGAGCAGTACTTC
J: TRBJ2-7
size: NA
D: NA
V: TRBV27

CDR3: CASSVVGGAYSGNTIYF
DNA: TGTGCCAGCAGCGTAGTAGGGGGGGCCTACTCTGGAAACACCATATATTTT
J: TRBJ1-3
size: once
D: NA
V: TRBV9

CDR3: CASSGGLEPSGNTIYF
DNA: TGTGCCAGCAGCGGGGGCCTCGAACCTTCTGGAAACACCATATATTTT
J: TRBJ1-3
size: NA
D: NA
V: TRBV9

CDR3: CAAKGTSGSWEQFF
DNA: TGTGCCGCCAAGGGGACTAGCGGGAGCTGGGAGCAGTTCTTC
J: TRBJ2-1
size: once
D: TRBD2
V: TRBV6-5

CDR3: CASSLVAGAREQYF
DNA: TGTGCCAGCAGCTTAGTAGCGGGAGCGAGGGAGCAGTACTTC
J: TRBJ2-7
size: NA
D: TRBD2
V: TRBV11-3

CDR3: CASSCSREEHPNSNQPQHF
DNA: TGCGCCAGCAGCTGCAGCCGGGAAGAACATCCAAATAGCAATCAGCCCCAGCATTTT
J: TRBJ1-5
size: NA
D: NA
V: TRBV5-1

CDR3: CASSIKAGDTDTQYF
DNA: TGTGCCAGTAGTATCAAAGCGGGAGACACAGATACGCAGTATTTT
J: TRBJ2-3
size: NA
D: TRBD2
V: TRBV19

CDR3: CASSYGLAGVEETQYF
DNA: TGTGCCAGCAGTTACGGGCTAGCGGGAGTCGAAGAGACCCAGTACTTC
J: TRBJ2-5
size: NA
D: TRBD2
V: TRBV6-5

CDR3: CAWSRQGPGGYTF
DNA: TGTGCCTGGAGTCGACAGGGGCCGGGTGGCTACACCTTC
J: TRBJ1-2
size: NA
D: TRBD1
V: TRBV30

CDR3: CASRDTVNSPLHF
DNA: TGTGCCAGCCGCGATACCGTGAATTCACCCCTCCACTTT
J: TRBJ1-6
size: NA
D: NA
V: TRBV19

CDR3: CASSLGGAGELFF
DNA: TGCGCCAGCAGCTTGGGGGGGGCCGGGGAGCTGTTTTTT
J: TRBJ2-2
size: NA
D: NA
V: TRBV5-1

CDR3: CASSSTAQLFYSNQPQHF
DNA: TGTGCCAGCAGCTCTACGGCACAGCTTTTCTATAGCAATCAGCCCCAGCATTTT
J: TRBJ1-5
size: NA
D: NA
V: TRBV7-2

CDR3: CAWSDGTSGSRVYF
DNA: TGTGCCTGGAGTGACGGGACTAGCGGGAGTAGGGTATACTTC
J: TRBJ2-5
size: once
D: TRBD2
V: TRBV30

CDR3: CASSLTGNTEAFF
DNA: TGTGCCAGCAGCTTAACCGGGAACACTGAAGCTTTCTTT
J: TRBJ1-1
size: NA
D: NA
V: TRBV7-3

CDR3: CASSLDPSGSTYNEQFF
DNA: TGTGCCAGCAGCTTAGATCCTAGCGGGAGTACCTACAATGAGCAGTTCTTC
J: TRBJ2-1
size: NA
D: TRBD2
V: TRBV7-6

CDR3: CASGLPDRGFQPQHF
DNA: TGTGCCAGCGGGTTACCGGATAGGGGGTTTCAGCCCCAGCATTTT
J: TRBJ1-5
size: NA
D: NA
V: TRBV2

CDR3: CASSEAQANTIYF
DNA: TGTGCCAGCAGTGAAGCGCAGGCAAACACCATATATTTT
J: TRBJ1-3
size: NA
D: NA
V: TRBV6-1

CDR3: CASSVARQGGEQYF
DNA: TGTGCCAGCAGCGTAGCGAGACAGGGTGGGGAGCAGTACTTC
J: TRBJ2-7
size: NA
D: TRBD1
V: TRBV9

CDR3: CASSSGLAGGYTQYF
DNA: TGTGCCAGCAGTAGCGGACTAGCGGGAGGTTATACGCAGTATTTT
J: TRBJ2-3
size: once
D: TRBD2
V: TRBV6-5

CDR3: CASSLVGTGIYNEQFF
DNA: TGTGCCAGCAGCTTAGTTGGGACAGGAATTTACAATGAGCAGTTCTTC
J: TRBJ2-1
size: NA
D: TRBD1
V: TRBV7-3

CDR3: CASSPAESLVLLPNYGYTF
DNA: TGCGCCAGCAGCCCGGCAGAGAGCCTAGTACTGTTACCTAACTATGGCTACACCTTC
J: TRBJ1-2
size: NA
D: NA
V: TRBV4-1

CDR3: CASSLGLNTGELFF
DNA: TGTGCCAGCAGTCTGGGACTTAACACCGGGGAGCTGTTTTTT
J: TRBJ2-2
size: few
D: NA
V: TRBV6-5

CDR3: CSAATDLMGPQHF
DNA: TGCAGCGCCGCTACAGATCTGATGGGGCCCCAGCATTTT
J: TRBJ1-5
size: NA
D: NA
V: TRBV29-1

CDR3: CASSLVEVSGYEQYF
DNA: TGTGCCAGCAGCTTAGTGGAGGTCTCGGGATACGAGCAGTACTTC
J: TRBJ2-7
size: once
D: NA
V: TRBV7-8

CDR3: CASSPLDWANTGELFF
DNA: TGTGCCAGTAGTCCCCTGGACTGGGCGAACACCGGGGAGCTGTTTTTT
J: TRBJ2-2
size: NA
D: NA
V: TRBV19

CDR3: CASQSYNEQFF
DNA: TGTGCCAGTCAGTCCTACAATGAGCAGTTCTTC
J: TRBJ2-1
size: NA
D: NA
V: TRBV27

CDR3: CASSQDQGIDTQYF
DNA: TGCGCCAGCAGCCAAGATCAGGGGATTGATACGCAGTATTTT
J: TRBJ2-3
size: NA
D: NA
V: TRBV4-3

CDR3: CASSKEQGIPDTQYF
DNA: TGTGCCAGCAGCAAGGAACAGGGAATCCCAGATACGCAGTATTTT
J: TRBJ2-3
size: NA
D: NA
V: TRBV9

CDR3: CASRSTGGYYNEQFF
DNA: TGTGCCAGCAGGTCGACAGGGGGCTACTACAATGAGCAGTTCTTC
J: TRBJ2-1
size: NA
D: TRBD1
V: TRBV6-5

CDR3: CASSYGWLGPSHGWEDTDTQYF
DNA: TGTGCCAGCAGCTATGGGTGGCTGGGACCGAGCCATGGGTGGGAGGACACAGATACGCAGTATTTT
J: TRBJ2-3
size: NA
D: NA
V: TRBV7-8

CDR3: CASNPTIIRTAYEQYF
DNA: TGTGCCAGCAACCCGACAATTATCAGAACAGCCTACGAGCAGTACTTC
J: TRBJ2-7
size: NA
D: NA
V: TRBV27

CDR3: CASSYTGQGNTEAFF
DNA: TGTGCCAGCAGTTATACAGGACAGGGGAACACTGAAGCTTTCTTT
J: TRBJ1-1
size: NA
D: TRBD1
V: TRBV6-5

CDR3: CASSLGTAEQFF
DNA: TGTGCCAGCTCGCTTGGGACAGCTGAGCAGTTCTTC
J: TRBJ2-1
size: NA
D: TRBD1
V: TRBV18

CDR3: CASSQGVSGVENEKLFF
DNA: TGCGCCAGCAGCCAAGGTGTTTCAGGGGTAGAGAATGAAAAACTGTTTTTT
J: TRBJ1-4
size: NA
D: NA
V: TRBV4-1